The present entry profiles one T cell receptor beta chain with its context. No antigen is known for it. The data originate from a study of shared clonotypes between healthy human individuals. Findings of the study overall: Sharing of clonotypes among donors was expected to vary with sequencing depth.

Assay: immunoSEQ multiplex PCR; the TCRdb copy retains only in-frame clones and omits some. The data show some 490,000 clones, roughly 80% seen once. Germline V gene data show CDR1 as WSHSY and CDR2 as SAAADI. CDR3 length: 13 residues. The V end lost 3 bases, the J end lost 10 bases, and 12 bases lay between the germline ends. Sequencing was done on a sample of PBMCs. The origin of this receptor is a woman in her thirties or forties in good health. Some clones in this sample may be carry-over from other donors' samples. J is TRBJ1-4 and V is TRBV10-2, with no clear D. The CDR3 nucleotides are TGCGCCAGCAGTGATTGGCAAGAAGGAAAACTGTTTTTT. Amino acids: CASSDWQEGKLFF.